Shown below are 32 T cell receptor beta chains from a single sample sequenced in a study of cytomegalovirus exposure and HLA in healthy donors. The PCR ran on 60 Vbeta and 13 Jbeta primers. Sequencing used immunoSEQ multiplex PCR; TCRdb keeps in-frame clones, though not all of them. This sample has 150,000 to 200,000 clones; roughly 90% occur once, and the top ten carry approximately 0.98%. Sequences were obtained from PBMCs. Receptors originate from a boy younger than 10 in good health and CMV-seronegative.

This chain joins TRBV2 and TRBJ1-6; D possibly corresponds to TRBD1 (6 bases). There are 16 residues in the CDR3. In germline, CDR1 is SNHLY, CDR2 FYNNEI. Trimming took off 6 bases at V and 9 bases at J, with 21 bases between the two ends. The CDR3 is CASSDTLGTRGSPLHF. CDR3 coding DNA: TGTGCCAGCAGCGACACCTTGGGGACCAGGGGTTCACCCCTCCACTTT.

The chain uses TRBV28 and TRBJ2-5, with 11 bases identical to TRBD1. J was trimmed by 1 base and V by 6 bases; bases with no gene match: 4. CDR3 length: 15 residues. Germline V gene lookup returns CDR1 MDHEN and CDR2 SYDVKM. This CDR3 reads CASRRTGGPQETQYF. In DNA form, the CDR3 reads TGTGCCAGCAGGCGGACAGGGGGCCCCCAAGAGACCCAGTACTTC.

This chain links TRBV28 with TRBJ2-5; D is uncertain. With the DNA end fitting TRBJ2-7 better, the J assignment may be wrong. The germline gives CDR1 MDHEN, CDR2 SYDVKM. The length of the CDR3 is 12 residues. CDR3 residues: CASSLYYYEQYF. The CDR3, as DNA: TGTGCCAGCAGTTTGTATTACTACGAGCAGTACTTC.

The rearrangement uses TRBV28 and TRBJ2-3; D may be TRBD1 (5 bases). Germline CDR1 is MDHEN and CDR2 is SYDVKM. There are 13 residues in the CDR3. Trimming stripped 3 bases from V and 1 base from J, with 5 bases between. The CDR3 DNA reads as TGTGCCAGCAGTTTCAGGGGCACAGATACGCAGTATTTT. Its translation is CASSFRGTDTQYF.

The V and J genes are TRBV13 and TRBJ1-4; TRBD1 might be the D (5 bases). CDR1 is PRHDT, CDR2 FYEKMQ, per germline (reference sequence). Trimming left V 5 bases short and J 2 bases short, with 15 bases between. The CDR3 extends over 16 amino acids. CDR3 loop: CASSVTPGWTNEKLFF. The CDR3 bases are TGTGCCAGCAGCGTCACCCCAGGGTGGACTAATGAAAAACTGTTTTTT.

The chain employs TRBV27 and TRBJ1-5; D possibly corresponds to TRBD1 (6 bases). Germline CDR1 reads MNHEY; CDR2 reads SMNVEV (reference sequence). V lost 5 bases and J 15 bases, leaving 20 bases between the germline ends. The CDR3 covers 13 residues. As DNA, the CDR3 is TGTGCCAGCAGTACCACTTACGACAGGCCGCGGCATTTT. Protein product: CASSTTYDRPRHF.

Concerning this clone itself: The identical CDR3 is also encoded by other nucleotide sequences in the sample. The chain is built from TRBV6-5 and TRBJ2-7; D gene uncertain. V lost 6 bases to trimming and J lost 11 bases, with 14 bases between them. The CDR3 is 11 residues long. Germline CDR1 MNHEY, CDR2 SVGAGI. Here the CDR3 reads CASSYRRAEYF. The CDR3 bases are TGTGCCAGCAGCTACCGGAGAGCAGAGTACTTC.

The genes are TRBV18 and TRBJ1-6, with 8 bases matching TRBD1. Trimming at V came to 5 bases and at J to 9 bases, leaving 9 bases not matched to a gene. The CDR3 spans 15 residues. Per the germline V gene, CDR1 is KGHSH and CDR2 is LQKENI. CDR3 nucleotides: TGTGCCAGCTCAAGGGATCAGGGGGCAGGTTCACCCCTCCACTTT. Residues: CASSRDQGAGSPLHF.

In DNA form, the CDR3 reads TGTGCCAGCAGATCCAGGGAGGTTGAAAAACTGTTTTTT. Amino acids: CASRSREVEKLFF. The chain uses TRBV6-6 and TRBJ1-4; the D gene is possibly TRBD1 (5 bases). Germline loops: CDR1 MNHNY, CDR2 SVGAGI (reference sequence). The CDR3 contains 13 residues. Trimming took off 6 bases at V and 7 bases at J, with 12 bases between the two ends.

V gene TRBV9 combines with J gene TRBJ2-7; D possibly corresponds to TRBD2 (6 bases). This CDR3 contains 14 residues. Germline values: CDR1 SGDLS, CDR2 YYNGEE. Trimming removed 0 bases at V and 3 bases at J, with 10 bases between. The DNA for the CDR3 is TGTGCCAGCAGCGTAGGGGCGGGGCGCTACGAGCAGTACTTC. This encodes CASSVGAGRYEQYF.

In its sample, this clone was seen a few times. The chain couples TRBV4-1 to TRBJ1-1, with D uncertain. The CDR3 totals 15 residues. Looked up from germline, CDR1 is MGHRA and CDR2 is YSYEKL. The V end lost 0 bases, the J end lost 3 bases, and 11 bases lay between the germline ends. CDR3 protein: CASSQDGRHYTEAFF. CDR3 sequence (DNA): TGCGCCAGCAGCCAAGATGGCAGGCATTACACTGAAGCTTTCTTT.

The chain recombines TRBV10-3 with TRBJ2-7; TRBD1 matches 8 bases. This CDR3 has 15 residues. Trimming removed 1 base from V and 6 bases from J; junction bases left unmatched: 8. CDR1 and CDR2 (germline): ENHRY, SYGVKD. Here the CDR3 reads CAISEWGRGRGEQYF. The CDR3 coding sequence is TGTGCCATCAGTGAGTGGGGCAGGGGGCGCGGCGAGCAGTACTTC.

V and J are TRBV30 and TRBJ2-5, with TRBD1 identical over 7 bases. With 1 base clipped from V and 1 base from J, the junction kept 0 bases outside the gene matches. Germline V gene data show CDR1 as GTSNPN and CDR2 as SVGIG (reference sequence). The CDR3 has 13 residues. CDR3 DNA: TGTGCCTGGAGTGGACAGGGCCAAGAGACCCAGTACTTC. It specifies CAWSGQGQETQYF.

The chain uses TRBV4-1 and TRBJ2-1, with 10 bases lining up with TRBD1. Germline CDR1 MGHRA, CDR2 YSYEKL. The CDR3 is made up of 16 amino acids. V shed 0 bases, J shed 7 bases, and the junction held 6 bases outside the gene matches. This chain's CDR3 is CASSQDPGQGTNEQFF. The CDR3 DNA sequence: TGCGCCAGCAGCCAAGATCCGGGACAGGGGACGAATGAGCAGTTCTTC.

This chain connects TRBV7-9 to TRBJ1-2; a weak D match, TRBD1 (6 bases). This CDR3 spans 16 amino acids. Germline CDR1 SEHNR, CDR2 FQNEAQ (reference sequence). V was trimmed by 7 bases and J by 4 bases, leaving 22 bases between them. CDR3 residues: CASTLGGGYPTYGYTF. The CDR3 nucleotides read TGTGCCAGCACCCTAGGGGGAGGGTACCCAACCTATGGCTACACCTTC. Together with reference TRBV7-9 and TRBJ1-2, the CDR3 gives the full variable domain: DTGVSQNPRHKITKRGQNVTFRCDPISEHNRLYWYRQTLGQGPEFLTYFQNEAQLEKSRLLSDRFSAERPKGSFSTLEIQRTEQGDSAMYLCASTLGGGYPTYGYTFGSGTRLTVV.

The rearrangement links TRBV4-1 to TRBJ2-7; 8 bases agree with TRBD2. Germline V gene sequence: CDR1 MGHRA, CDR2 YSYEKL. This CDR3 contains 14 residues. J gave up 5 bases and V 3 bases, and 6 bases lay outside the gene matches. CDR3 amino acids: CASSQRTGRDEQYF. The DNA for the CDR3 is TGCGCCAGCAGCCAGAGGACCGGGAGGGACGAGCAGTACTTC.

The genes are TRBV5-1 and TRBJ2-5; no definite D call. The J call is uncertain, as TRBJ2-7 better fits the DNA end. The CDR3 is 13 amino acids. The germline V gene has CDR1 SGHRS and CDR2 YFSETQ. CDR3 nucleotides: TGCGCCAGCAGCTTGGAATCTGACTACGAGCAGTACTTC. It translates to CASSLESDYEQYF.

About this clone itself: The junction departs from germline at one end; a sequencing error may be responsible. CDR3 DNA: TGTGCCAGCAGCTACTCCATAGCGGGGGACAATGAGCAGTTCTTC. This gives the protein CASSYSIAGDNEQFF. The chain recombines TRBV6-5 with TRBJ2-1, with TRBD2 matching over 9 bases. The CDR3 is 15 residues long. Germline-derived CDR1 and CDR2 are MNHEY and SVGAGI.

V is TRBV29-1 and J is TRBJ2-1, with a tentative D call TRBD1 (5 bases). V gave up 5 bases and J gave up 11 bases, with 10 bases separating them. The CDR3 has 10 residues. Germline V gene sequence: CDR1 SQVTM, CDR2 ANQGSEA. CDR3 loop: CSVLAGQQFF. CDR3 nucleotides: TGCAGCGTTTTGGCAGGGCAGCAGTTCTTC.

This clone appeared a single time. The CDR3 loop is CASSQGGLAGGEQFF. For the CDR3, the DNA is TGTGCCAGCAGCCAGGGGGGACTAGCGGGAGGTGAGCAGTTCTTC. V usage is TRBV13 and J usage is TRBJ2-1; 15 nucleotides match TRBD2. The germline V gene has CDR1 PRHDT and CDR2 FYEKMQ (reference sequence). The V and J ends lost 5 bases and 9 bases, in that order; junction bases with no gene match: 5. The CDR3 runs 15 residues.

This clone showed up just once. V and J are TRBV11-2 and TRBJ2-5; TRBD2 aligns across 8 bases. Germline loops: CDR1 SGHAT, CDR2 FQNNGV. This CDR3 has 14 amino acids. J gave up 2 bases and V 3 bases, and 2 bases lay outside the gene matches. The CDR3 is CASSLGTSQETQYF. The CDR3 DNA sequence: TGTGCCAGCAGCTTGGGGACTAGTCAAGAGACCCAGTACTTC.

The J gene is TRBJ2-1, the V gene TRBV2; 9 nucleotides agree with TRBD1. Germline V CDR1 and CDR2: SNHLY, FYNNEI. V was clipped by 7 bases and J by 7 bases; unmatched bases: 11. CDR3 size: 15 residues. In DNA, the CDR3 is TGTGCCAGCACATACGGGACAGGGAACAGGAATGAGCAGTTCTTC. Amino acids: CASTYGTGNRNEQFF.

The CDR3 loop reads CASSLPQDREERTF. Written as DNA, the CDR3 is TGTGCCAGCAGTTTACCCCAAGACAGGGAGGAGCGTACCTTC. The chain couples TRBV28 to TRBJ1-2, with TRBD1 matching over 7 bases. Germline V gene lookup returns CDR1 MDHEN and CDR2 SYDVKM. The CDR3 totals 14 residues. V was clipped by 2 bases and J by 14 bases; unmatched bases: 14.

The CDR3 loop reads CASSSPQGRGNTEAFF. The CDR3 DNA reads as TGTGCCAGCAGCTCACCCCAGGGGAGGGGGAACACTGAAGCTTTCTTT. The chain recombines TRBV13 with TRBJ1-1, with D possibly being TRBD1 (6 bases). Germline V gene sequence: CDR1 PRHDT, CDR2 FYEKMQ (reference sequence). Between the trimmed V and J ends, which lost 4 bases and 1 base, there was a span of 16 bases. CDR3 length equals 16 residues. The complete variable domain, with remaining parts taken from reference TRBV13 and TRBJ1-1, reads AAGVIQSPRHLIKEKRETATLKCYPIPRHDTVYWYQQGPGQDPQFLISFYEKMQSDKGSIPDRFSAQQFSDYHSELNMSSLELGDSALYFCASSSPQGRGNTEAFFGQGTRLTVV.

The chain links TRBV23-1 to TRBJ1-5, with D perhaps TRBD1 (5 bases). TRBV23-1 falls under the ORF class, with uncertain function. Trimming removed 1 base at V and 6 bases at J, with 13 bases between. The CDR3 loop spans 15 amino acids. CDR3 amino acids: CASSQWGEKGQPQHF. CDR3 nucleotide sequence: TGCGCCAGCAGTCAATGGGGGGAGAAGGGTCAGCCCCAGCATTTT.

This clone has a handful of counts. This chain uses TRBV6-6 with TRBJ1-3; the match to TRBD1 covers 7 bases. The V and J ends lost 2 bases and 2 bases, in that order; junction bases with no gene match: 6. The CDR3 totals 16 residues. Germline CDR1 MNHNY, CDR2 SVGAGI (reference sequence). CDR3 sequence reads: CASSYPQGGTGNTIYF. CDR3 nucleotides: TGTGCCAGCAGTTACCCTCAGGGGGGAACTGGAAACACCATATATTTT.

This chain uses TRBV28 with TRBJ2-7, with 9 bases identical to TRBD1. Germline CDR1 reads MDHEN; CDR2 reads SYDVKM. V lost 4 bases, J lost 2 bases, and 12 bases stayed unmatched. The CDR3 is 17 amino acids. The CDR3 bases are TGTGCCAGCAGTTCCCATTGGGACAGGGATTCTACCTACGAGCAGTACTTC. Its protein is CASSSHWDRDSTYEQYF.

The chain links TRBV7-3 to TRBJ2-4; 7 bases map to TRBD1. The CDR3 is made up of 17 amino acids. Germline-derived CDR1 and CDR2 are SGHTA and FQGTGA. The trim removed 5 bases at V and 2 bases at J, leaving 12 bases unmatched. CDR3: CASSPRQGRGPKNIQYF. CDR3 in DNA: TGTGCCAGCAGCCCCCGACAGGGAAGAGGACCCAAAAACATTCAGTACTTC.

This chain connects TRBV6-5 to TRBJ2-1, with 8 nucleotides matching TRBD2. Unmatched junction bases numbered 6, after V lost 6 bases and J lost 8 bases. CDR1 is MNHEY, CDR2 SVGAGI, per germline. The length of the CDR3 is 13 residues. CDR3 amino acids: CASRGGGKYEQFF. The CDR3 DNA reads TGTGCCAGCAGGGGCGGGGGGAAGTATGAGCAGTTCTTC.

The genes are TRBV6-5 and TRBJ1-1, with D perhaps matching TRBD1 (6 bases). The CDR3 covers 13 residues. Trimming shortened V by 5 bases and J by 4 bases, and 11 bases separated the two germline ends. The germline gives CDR1 MNHEY, CDR2 SVGAGI. The CDR3 reads CASSRAGATEAFF. The CDR3 nucleotides read TGTGCCAGCAGTCGCGCGGGGGCCACTGAAGCTTTCTTT.

This rearrangement joins TRBV27 to TRBJ1-4; tentatively, D is TRBD1 (5 bases). CDR1 MNHEY and CDR2 SMNVEV come from the germline V gene (reference sequence). This CDR3 is built from 16 residues. Trimming shortened V by 3 bases and J by 6 bases, and 17 bases separated the two germline ends. The CDR3 nucleotides are TGTGCCAGCAGTTTCGCCATGGGGCGAGGTGATGAAAAACTGTTTTTT. Translation gives CASSFAMGRGDEKLFF.

This chain connects TRBV6-1 to TRBJ2-7; possibly TRBD2 for D (6 bases). The V and J ends lost 3 bases and 0 bases respectively, with 27 bases between them. Germline-derived CDR1 and CDR2 are MNHNS and SASEGT. The CDR3 covers 20 residues. DNA for the CDR3: TGTGCCAGCAGTGATGGGGTTGGATTCGGCGGGAAGGCGTCCTCCTACGAGCAGTACTTC. It translates to CASSDGVGFGGKASSYEQYF.